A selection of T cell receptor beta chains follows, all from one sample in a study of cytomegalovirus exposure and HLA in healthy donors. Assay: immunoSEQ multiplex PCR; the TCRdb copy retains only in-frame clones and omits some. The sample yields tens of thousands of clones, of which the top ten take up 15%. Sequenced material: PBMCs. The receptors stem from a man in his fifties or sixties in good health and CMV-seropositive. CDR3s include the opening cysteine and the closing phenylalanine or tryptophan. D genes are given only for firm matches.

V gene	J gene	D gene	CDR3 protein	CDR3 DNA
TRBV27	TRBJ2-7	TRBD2	CASSPWGSGSYEQYF	TGTGCCAGCAGTCCGTGGGGGAGCGGGAGCTACGAGCAGTACTTC
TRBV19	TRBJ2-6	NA	CASSLQGPGANVLTF	TGTGCCAGTAGCCTCCAGGGGCCCGGGGCCAACGTCCTGACTTTC
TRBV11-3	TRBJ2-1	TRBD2	CASLPRAAGAGEQFF	TGTGCCAGCCTTCCAAGGGCAGCGGGAGCGGGGGAGCAGTTCTTC
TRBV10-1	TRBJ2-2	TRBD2	CASSGLAGNTGELFF	TGCGCCAGCTCGGGACTAGCGGGTAACACCGGGGAGCTGTTTTTT
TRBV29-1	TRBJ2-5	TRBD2	CSVDRTSGRAGETQYF	TGCAGCGTTGATAGGACTAGCGGGAGGGCCGGAGAGACCCAGTACTTC
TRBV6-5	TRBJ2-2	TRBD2	CASSYQLAGNTGELFF	TGTGCCAGCAGTTACCAACTAGCGGGGAACACCGGGGAGCTGTTTTTT
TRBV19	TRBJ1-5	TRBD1	CASSATGLNQPQHF	TGTGCCAGTAGCGCGACAGGGTTAAATCAGCCCCAGCATTTT
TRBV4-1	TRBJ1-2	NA	CASSQIQGANYGYTF	TGCGCCAGCAGCCAAATACAGGGAGCTAACTATGGCTACACCTTC
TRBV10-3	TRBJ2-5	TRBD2	CAISEPNRPGLANQETQYF	TGTGCCATCAGTGAGCCAAATAGACCGGGACTAGCGAATCAAGAGACCCAGTACTTC
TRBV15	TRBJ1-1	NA	CATRRDTEAFF	TGTGCCACAAGGCGGGACACTGAAGCTTTCTTT
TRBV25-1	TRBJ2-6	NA	CASWGHDSGANVLTF	TGTGCCAGCTGGGGACACGACTCTGGGGCCAACGTCCTGACTTTC
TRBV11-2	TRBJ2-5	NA	CASSLELHQETQYF	TGTGCCAGCAGCTTAGAACTCCACCAAGAGACCCAGTACTTC
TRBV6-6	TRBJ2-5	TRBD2	CASSYTGTSGQETQYF	TGTGCCAGCAGTTACACCGGGACTAGCGGGCAAGAGACCCAGTACTTC
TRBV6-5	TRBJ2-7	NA	CASSYGDSLGEQYF	TGTGCCAGCAGTTACGGGGACTCTTTGGGCGAGCAGTACTTC
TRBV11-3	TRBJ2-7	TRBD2	CASSGLAGGSEQYF	TGTGCCAGCAGCGGTTTAGCGGGAGGGAGCGAGCAGTACTTC
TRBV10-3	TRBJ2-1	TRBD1	CAISPGTGPYNEQFF	TGTGCCATATCCCCGGGGACAGGGCCCTACAATGAGCAGTTCTTC
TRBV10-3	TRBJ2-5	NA	CAITPRDQETQYF	TGTGCCATCACCCCGAGGGATCAAGAGACCCAGTACTTC
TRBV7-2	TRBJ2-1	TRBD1	CASSPYTWTGNNEQFF	TGTGCCAGCAGCCCGTACACCTGGACAGGGAACAATGAGCAGTTCTTC
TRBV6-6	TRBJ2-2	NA	CASSYSFGVRGELFF	TGTGCCAGCAGTTACTCCTTCGGGGTTCGGGGGGAGCTGTTTTTT
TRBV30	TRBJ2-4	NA	CAWSKVDIQYF	TGTGCCTGGAGTAAAGTAGACATTCAGTACTTC
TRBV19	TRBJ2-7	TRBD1	CASSPGQGWDEQYF	TGTGCCAGTAGTCCCGGACAGGGCTGGGACGAGCAGTACTTC
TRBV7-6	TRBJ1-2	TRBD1	CASSQGQGPFGYTF	TGTGCCAGCAGCCAAGGACAGGGCCCCTTTGGCTACACCTTC